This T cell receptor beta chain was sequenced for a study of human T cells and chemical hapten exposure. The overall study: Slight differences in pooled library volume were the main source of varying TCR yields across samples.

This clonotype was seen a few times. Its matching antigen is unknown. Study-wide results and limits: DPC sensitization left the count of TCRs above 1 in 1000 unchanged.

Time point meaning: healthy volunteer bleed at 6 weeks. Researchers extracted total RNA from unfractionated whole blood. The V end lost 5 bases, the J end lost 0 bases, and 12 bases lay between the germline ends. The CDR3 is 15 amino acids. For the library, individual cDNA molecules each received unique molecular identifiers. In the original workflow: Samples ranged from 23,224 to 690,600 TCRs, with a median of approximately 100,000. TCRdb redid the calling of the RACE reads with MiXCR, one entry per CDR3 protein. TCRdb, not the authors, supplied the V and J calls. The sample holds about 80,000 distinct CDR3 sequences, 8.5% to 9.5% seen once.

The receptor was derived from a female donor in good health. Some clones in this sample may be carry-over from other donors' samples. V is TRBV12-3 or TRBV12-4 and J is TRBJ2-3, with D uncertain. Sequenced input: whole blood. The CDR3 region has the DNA TGTGCCAGCAGTGCTCGCTGGTCTAGCACAGATACGCAGTATTTT. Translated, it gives CASSARWSSTDTQYF.